The rows below give T cell receptor beta chains drawn from one sample of a study of glioma-infiltrating T cells after dendritic cell vaccination. TCRdb keeps only in-frame clones here, not all; method: immunoSEQ multiplex PCR. This repertoire shows fewer than 90,000 clones, about four fifths found once; its top ten account for around 7%. Sequenced here: blood, sampled after dendritic cell vaccination. The receptors were sampled from a human donor with glioblastoma. Each CDR3 is given with its conserved first and last residue. D genes are given only for firm matches. Not every row has a clone size; where given, it reads once, few, many or a size class.

- TRBJ2-1 TRBD2 15 TRBV7-2 TGTGCCAGCAGCCCAGCTAGCGGGGCCACGGGGGAGCAGTTCTTC CASSPASGATGEQFF
- TRBJ2-3 - 14 TRBV4-1 TGCGCCAGCAGCCAAGCGGGGGAGGCAGATACGCAGTATTTT CASSQAGEADTQYF
- TRBJ1-2 TRBD1 15 TRBV4-2 TGTGCCAGCAGCCAAGACCACAGGGGGCCCTATGGCTACACCTTC CASSQDHRGPYGYTF
few TRBJ1-4 - 15 TRBV2 TGTGCCAACAACAGGTGGTCGGGAGCTAATGAAAAACTGTTTTTT CANNRWSGANEKLFF
- TRBJ1-1 - 14 TRBV6-1 TGTGCCACCAAACGACAGCAAGAAAACACTGAAGCTTTCTTT CATKRQQENTEAFF
- TRBJ1-1 - 13 TRBV15 TGTGCCACCAGCCCCCGCGGCGACACTGAAGCTTTCTTT CATSPRGDTEAFF
once TRBJ1-2 - 13 TRBV5-5 TGTGCCAGCAGCCTCGACGAGGTTTATGGCTACACCTTC CASSLDEVYGYTF
- TRBJ1-4 - 14 TRBV7-9 TGTGCCAGCAGCCCCCGACAGTTTAATGAAAAACTGTTTTTT CASSPRQFNEKLFF
- TRBJ1-3 TRBD1 13 TRBV29-1 TGCAGCGCCCGTGGACAGGGAGGAAACACCATATATTTT CSARGQGGNTIYF
- TRBJ2-7 - 16 TRBV28 TGTGCCAGCAGTCCTCCGGGGGAAGGGGGCGGCTACGAGCAGTACTTC CASSPPGEGGGYEQYF
- TRBJ2-7 - 15 TRBV9 TGTGCCAGCAGCGTTCGGGACTCCAGCTCCTACGAGCAGTACTTC CASSVRDSSSYEQYF
- TRBJ1-2 TRBD1 17 TRBV19 TGTGCCAGTAGTCATCTCGGGACAGGGACTGCCAACTATGGCTACACCTTC CASSHLGTGTANYGYTF
- TRBJ2-1 TRBD1 17 TRBV5-1 TGCGCCAGCAGCTTGGGTCGGGGACAGGGGGCGAGGGATGAGCAGTTCTTC CASSLGRGQGARDEQFF
- TRBJ2-5 - 13 TRBV7-9 TGTGCCAGTCGTAGGGACACTGAAGAGACCCAGTACTTC CASRRDTEETQYF
- TRBJ1-4 - 13 TRBV30 TGTGCCTGGAGTAGGCGGGCGCGAGAAAAACTGTTTTTT CAWSRRAREKLFF
- TRBJ2-7 TRBD1 14 TRBV5-5 TGTGCCAGCAGCACGGGACAGGGGAGGAACGAGCAGTACTTC CASSTGQGRNEQYF
- TRBJ2-2 - 17 TRBV28 TGTGCCAGCAGTTTGACGGCTAGCCATGTTCGATTCGGGGAGCTGTTTTTT CASSLTASHVRFGELFF
- TRBJ1-2 TRBD1 15 TRBV19 TGTGCCAGTAGTATTGGAACAGGGGGAGGCTATGGCTACACCTTC CASSIGTGGGYGYTF
few TRBJ2-2 TRBD1 15 TRBV4-2 TGTGCCAGCAGCCCGCCAGGGGGTGTCACCGGGGAGCTGTTTTTT CASSPPGGVTGELFF
- TRBJ2-7 - 13 TRBV10-3 TGTGCCACTCACCCGGGGGAAACCTACGAGCAGTACTTC CATHPGETYEQYF
- TRBJ2-1 TRBD2 18 TRBV10-3 TGTGCCATCAGTGAGTCATCGTTGACTAGCGGGGGGCACAATGAGCAGTTCTTC CAISESSLTSGGHNEQFF
- TRBJ1-1 - 15 TRBV11-2 TGTGCCAGCAGCCTGACAGCCCCCGACAAGAATGAAGCTTTCTTT CASSLTAPDKNEAFF
- TRBJ1-2 - 15 TRBV9 TGTGCCAGCAGCGTAGAGGACAGAACTAACTATGGCTACACCTTC CASSVEDRTNYGYTF
- TRBJ2-2 TRBD1 16 TRBV5-4 TGTGCCAGCAGCTTGGATACAGGGGGGAACACCGGGGAGCTGTTTTTT CASSLDTGGNTGELFF
- TRBJ2-7 - 14 TRBV2 TGTGCCAGCAGTGAGTCAGGGCCGTACTACGAGCAGTACTTC CASSESGPYYEQYF
- TRBJ2-2 - 14 TRBV7-3 TGTGCCAGCAGCTTAAGCGTCAACACCGGGGAGCTGTTTTTT CASSLSVNTGELFF
- TRBJ2-7 TRBD1 16 TRBV7-7 TGTGCTAGCAGCACTACTCCGGGACAGGCCTCTATGGAGCAGTACTTC CASSTTPGQASMEQYF
- TRBJ1-1 - 12 TRBV2 TGTGCCTCAGGACTCACGAACACTGAAGCTTTCTTT CASGLTNTEAFF
- TRBJ2-2 TRBD1 15 TRBV6-5 TGTGCCAGCAGCAGGACAGGGCAAGAGGCCGGGGAGCTGTTTTTT CASSRTGQEAGELFF
- TRBJ1-2 - 14 TRBV19 TGTGCCAGTAGTACGGACACTTCTAACTATGGCTACACCTTC CASSTDTSNYGYTF
- TRBJ2-3 - 15 TRBV9 TGTGCCAGCAGCGTAGGAGGGGGGGTCGGAGATACGCAGTATTTT CASSVGGGVGDTQYF
- TRBJ1-6 - 16 TRBV2 TGTGCCAGCAGTGACCCTCCAGGGGACCATAATTCACCCCTCCACTTT CASSDPPGDHNSPLHF
- TRBJ1-2 - 14 TRBV6-1 TGTGCCAGCAGCCCGAGCTGGGGGGACTATGGCTACACCTTC CASSPSWGDYGYTF
- TRBJ1-6 - 13 TRBV16 TGTGCCAGCAGCCTAGAACAGAATTCACCCCTCCACTTT CASSLEQNSPLHF
few TRBJ1-1 - 15 TRBV6-5 TGTGCCAGCAGTTACTCCTGGGACAAGCAAACTGAAGCTTTCTTT CASSYSWDKQTEAFF
- TRBJ2-7 - 11 TRBV10-2 TGCGCCAGCACGTCCTCCTACGAGCAGTACTTC CASTSSYEQYF
- TRBJ1-5 TRBD1 14 TRBV2 TGTGCCAGCAACTCAGACAGGGGGCGGCAGCCCCAGCATTTT CASNSDRGRQPQHF
- TRBJ1-5 - 18 TRBV7-8 TGTGCCAGCAGCGCAGCCCGGAGGGGTGGGGTTAGCAATCAGCCCCAGCATTTT CASSAARRGGVSNQPQHF
- TRBJ2-1 - 15 TRBV10-3 TGTGCCGTCGCCTTTCAGGGGGGCTCCTACAATGAGCAGTTCTTC CAVAFQGGSYNEQFF
- TRBJ1-1 - 15 TRBV5-4 TGTGCCAGCAGCTTGGTTGGGCAAATGAACACTGAAGCTTTCTTT CASSLVGQMNTEAFF
- TRBJ2-2 - 15 TRBV5-6 TGTGCCAGCAGCGTCCCAGGGGTTCACACCGGGGAGCTGTTTTTT CASSVPGVHTGELFF
- TRBJ2-7 - 14 TRBV4-3 TGCGCCAGCAGCCAAGAAGCAGGAACCTACGAGCAGTACTTC CASSQEAGTYEQYF
- TRBJ2-1 - 13 TRBV5-6 TGTGCCAGCAGCTACGGAGGGGCCGGTGAGCAGTTCTTC CASSYGGAGEQFF
- TRBJ2-6 - 16 TRBV5-4 TGTGCCAGCAGCTTGACAGGGTCCACTGGGGCCAACGTCCTGACTTTC CASSLTGSTGANVLTF
- TRBJ2-6 - 14 TRBV2 TGTGCCAGCAGTGGGGGCAGCGGGGCCAACGTCCTGACTTTC CASSGGSGANVLTF
- TRBJ1-5 - 14 TRBV10-3 TGTGCCATCAGTGAGTCAGGGGGTAATCAGCCCCAGCATTTT CAISESGGNQPQHF
few TRBJ2-3 - 16 TRBV9 TGTGCCAGCAGCGTAACCGCTAGCGAAAGGGCAGATACGCAGTATTTT CASSVTASERADTQYF
- TRBJ1-1 - 15 TRBV5-4 TGTGCCAGCAGCTTGGCCGTACAGACGAACACTGAAGCTTTCTTT CASSLAVQTNTEAFF
- TRBJ2-3 - 16 TRBV10-3 TGTGCCATCAGTGAGTCGACTCGGCGGGGCACAGATACGCAGTATTTT CAISESTRRGTDTQYF
- TRBJ1-1 - 13 TRBV11-3 TGTGCCAGCAGCTTAGAGGGGCATACCGAAGCTTTCTTT CASSLEGHTEAFF
- TRBJ2-7 TRBD2 14 TRBV5-1 TGCGCCAGCAGCTTTAGCGGGGGGGACTACGAGCAGTACTTC CASSFSGGDYEQYF
- TRBJ1-6 - 18 TRBV5-1 TGCGCCAGCAGCTTGGAACAGGGAGAGGGGTCCTATAATTCACCCCTCCACTTT CASSLEQGEGSYNSPLHF
- TRBJ2-3 TRBD1 18 TRBV13 TGTGCCAGCAGCTTAGGCCAGGGGGCGCGGATCGGCGCAGATACGCAGTATTTT CASSLGQGARIGADTQYF
- TRBJ2-7 - 14 TRBV4-3 TGCGCCAGCAGCCAAGATAGCTGGGACATCGAGCAGTACTTC CASSQDSWDIEQYF
- TRBJ1-2 TRBD1 15 TRBV27 TGTGCCAGCAGTGGGTCGCTCGGGACAGTCTATGGCTACACCTTC CASSGSLGTVYGYTF
- TRBJ1-3 - 12 TRBV6-5 TGTGCCAGCAGCGACGGGGGAAACACCATATATTTT CASSDGGNTIYF
- TRBJ2-7 - 13 TRBV6-5 TGTGCCAGCAACCCCCAAGAGTCCTACGAGCAGTACTTC CASNPQESYEQYF
once TRBJ2-1 TRBD2 14 TRBV27 TGTGTTACTCGCGGGGGTGTCTCCTACAATGAGCAGTTCTTC CVTRGGVSYNEQFF
- TRBJ2-3 TRBD2 15 TRBV6-1 TGTGCCAGCAGTGAGGGCGGGGGGGTAGGAGATACGCAGTATTTT CASSEGGGVGDTQYF
- TRBJ2-4 TRBD1 16 TRBV7-3 TGTGCCAGCAGCTCGGGACAGGGAATAGCCAAAAACATTCAGTACTTC CASSSGQGIAKNIQYF